The source of this T cell receptor beta chain is a study of T-cell memory formation after mild COVID-19. V was trimmed by 2 bases and J by 0 bases, leaving 14 bases between them. The CDR3 is 16 amino acids. From germline, CDR1 is SGHTA and CDR2 FQGNSA. Sample barcodes and UMIs were carried by the TCR alpha and TCR beta cDNA libraries that 5'RACE generated with constant-segment primers. TCRdb re-derived calls from the 5' RACE reads in MiXCR, one entry per CDR3 protein. Of 380,000 or so distinct CDR3 sequences detected, roughly an eighth appear once; the ten largest clones hold around 21%. Sequencing used PBMCs or a T cell subset sorted from them (not recorded which). The gene calls are TRBV7-2 and TRBJ2-7, with unresolved D. This sequence was found in a man aged 18-30 years who had mild COVID-19 (a few samples of this study predate the infection). Cell type and time point are not known. CDR3 sequence (DNA): TGTGCCAGCAGCTTATCGGCAGGAATAACCTCCTACGAGCAGTACTTC. This sequence encodes CASSLSAGITSYEQYF.